The clone carrying this T cell receptor (beta chain) has a count of ten or more. Antigen: not known. This sample is part of a study of T-cell reconstitution after alpha-beta-depleted transplantation in children. For TCRbeta, the library was prepared with unique molecular identifiers. TCRdb re-called the PCR reads through MiXCR, storing one row per CDR3 protein. The table includes a few hundred thousand distinct CDR3 sequences, roughly 11% detected once. Study-level points and caveats: The origin of alpha-beta T cells about two months after transplant was reportedly several hundred expanded graft clones. Among T cells one year after transplant, newly produced cells accounted for most counts and diversity. Recipient T cells and thymic progenitors that survived were the source of the high TCRbeta diversity seen at day 60 in some patients.

V was cut by 1 base and J by 6 bases, with 9 bases left in between. Germline loops: CDR1 SGHAT, CDR2 FQDESV (reference sequence). The CDR3 is made up of 14 amino acids. The rearrangement joins TRBV11-1 to TRBJ2-2; no clear D gene. The TCR comes from a child younger than two with acute myeloid leukemia, due to receive a stem cell transplant. The sequences come from PBMCs, collected before TCRalphabeta/CD19-depleted stem cell transplant. CDR3 loop: CASSLDRWAGELFF. CDR3 DNA sequence: TGTGCCAGCAGCTTAGACAGATGGGCCGGGGAGCTGTTTTTT.